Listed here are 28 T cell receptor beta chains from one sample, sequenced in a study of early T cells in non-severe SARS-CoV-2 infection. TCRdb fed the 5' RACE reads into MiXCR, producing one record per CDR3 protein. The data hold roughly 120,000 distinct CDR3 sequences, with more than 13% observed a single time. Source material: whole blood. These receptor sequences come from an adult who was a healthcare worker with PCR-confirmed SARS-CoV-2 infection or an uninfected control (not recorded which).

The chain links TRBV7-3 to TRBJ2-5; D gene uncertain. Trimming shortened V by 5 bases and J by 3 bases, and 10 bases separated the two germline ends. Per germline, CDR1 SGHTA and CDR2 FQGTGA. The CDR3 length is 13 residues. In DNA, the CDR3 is TGTGCCAGCAGCCCGTTCGCAGAAGAGACCCAGTACTTC. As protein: CASSPFAEETQYF.

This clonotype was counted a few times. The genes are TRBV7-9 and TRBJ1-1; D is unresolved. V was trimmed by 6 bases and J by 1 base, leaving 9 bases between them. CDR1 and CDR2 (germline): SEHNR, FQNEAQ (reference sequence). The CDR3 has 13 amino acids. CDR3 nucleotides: TGTGCCAGCAGTCGTGGGTCGAACACTGAAGCTTTCTTT. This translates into CASSRGSNTEAFF.

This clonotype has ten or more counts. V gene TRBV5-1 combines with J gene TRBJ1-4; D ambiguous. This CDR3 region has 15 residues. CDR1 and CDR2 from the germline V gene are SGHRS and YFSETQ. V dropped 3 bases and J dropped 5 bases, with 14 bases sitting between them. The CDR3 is CASSSALHENEKLFF. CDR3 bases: TGCGCCAGCAGCTCAGCCCTCCACGAGAATGAAAAACTGTTTTTT.

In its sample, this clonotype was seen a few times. CDR3 in DNA: TGCGCCAGCAGCTCTCTAGCGGGGGGGCAGTTCTTC. Its translation: CASSSLAGGQFF. This chain joins TRBV4-1 and TRBJ2-1; TRBD2 agrees at 11 bases. Germline V gives CDR1 MGHRA, CDR2 YSYEKL. The ends lost 5 bases at V and 12 bases at J; junction bases unmatched: 3. This CDR3 is 12 amino acids long.

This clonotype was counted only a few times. The CDR3 protein is CAISQPGSTDTQYF. The CDR3, as DNA: TGTGCCATCAGTCAACCTGGAAGCACAGATACGCAGTATTTT. The chain uses TRBV10-3 and TRBJ2-3; D not resolved. Trimming took off 5 bases at V and 0 bases at J, with 9 bases between the two ends. Germline assignment: CDR1 ENHRY and CDR2 SYGVKD. The CDR3 length is 14 residues.

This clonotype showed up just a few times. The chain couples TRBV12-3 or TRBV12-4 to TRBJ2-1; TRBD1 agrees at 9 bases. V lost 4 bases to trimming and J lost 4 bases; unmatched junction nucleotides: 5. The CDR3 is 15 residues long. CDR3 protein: CASSSGQGTYNEQFF. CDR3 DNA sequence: TGTGCCAGCAGTTCGGGACAGGGTACTTACAATGAGCAGTTCTTC.

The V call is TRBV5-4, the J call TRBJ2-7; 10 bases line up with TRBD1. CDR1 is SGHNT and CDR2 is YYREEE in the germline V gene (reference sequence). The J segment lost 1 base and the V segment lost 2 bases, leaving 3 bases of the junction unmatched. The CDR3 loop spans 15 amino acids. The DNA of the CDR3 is TGTGCCAGCAGCTTCCGGACAGGGGGATCCTACGAGCAGTACTTC. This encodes CASSFRTGGSYEQYF.

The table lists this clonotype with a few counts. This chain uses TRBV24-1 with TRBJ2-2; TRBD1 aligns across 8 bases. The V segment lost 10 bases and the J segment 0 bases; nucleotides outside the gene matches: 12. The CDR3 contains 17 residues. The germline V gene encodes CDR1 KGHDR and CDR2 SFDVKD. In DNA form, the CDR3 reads TGTGCCACGAGCGCCGGGACAGGAGAGACGAACACCGGGGAGCTGTTTTTT. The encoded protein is CATSAGTGETNTGELFF.

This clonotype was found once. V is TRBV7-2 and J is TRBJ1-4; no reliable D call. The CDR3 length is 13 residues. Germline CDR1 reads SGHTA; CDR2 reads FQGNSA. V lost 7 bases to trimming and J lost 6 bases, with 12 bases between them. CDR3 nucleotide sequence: TGTGCCAGCAAATGGGCGCCCGATGAAAAACTGTTTTTT. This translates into CASKWAPDEKLFF.

CDR3 region: CASSLDRSGPDQETQYF. The CDR3 DNA reads as TGTGCCAGCAGCTTAGATCGGAGTGGGCCAGACCAAGAGACCCAGTACTTC. The chain employs TRBV11-2 and TRBJ2-5; D is unclear. Trimming stripped 0 bases from V and 0 bases from J, with 14 bases between. From germline, CDR1 is SGHAT and CDR2 FQNNGV. The CDR3 has 17 amino acids. Together with reference TRBV11-2 and TRBJ2-5, the CDR3 gives the full variable domain: EAGVAQSPRYKIIEKRQSVAFWCNPISGHATLYWYQQILGQGPKLLIQFQNNGVVDDSQLPKDRFSAERLKGVDSTLKIQPAKLEDSAVYLCASSLDRSGPDQETQYFGPGTRLLVL.

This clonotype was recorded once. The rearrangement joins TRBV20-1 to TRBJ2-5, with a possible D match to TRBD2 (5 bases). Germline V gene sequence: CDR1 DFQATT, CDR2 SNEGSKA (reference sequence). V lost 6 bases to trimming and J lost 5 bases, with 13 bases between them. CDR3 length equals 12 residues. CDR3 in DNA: TGCAGTGCCCCATACGGGGATGAGACCCAGTACTTC. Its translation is CSAPYGDETQYF.

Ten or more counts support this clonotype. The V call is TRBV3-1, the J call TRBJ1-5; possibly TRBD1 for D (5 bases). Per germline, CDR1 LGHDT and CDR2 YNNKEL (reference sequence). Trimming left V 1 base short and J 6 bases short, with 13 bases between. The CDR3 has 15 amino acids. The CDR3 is CASSQGGTFGQPQHF. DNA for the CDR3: TGTGCCAGCAGCCAAGGGGGGACTTTCGGTCAGCCCCAGCATTTT. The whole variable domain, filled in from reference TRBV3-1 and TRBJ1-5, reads DTAVSQTPKYLVTQMGNDKSIKCEQNLGHDTMYWYKQDSKKFLKIMFSYNNKELIINETVPNRFSPKSPDKAHLNLHINSLELGDSAVYFCASSQGGTFGQPQHFGDGTRLSIL.

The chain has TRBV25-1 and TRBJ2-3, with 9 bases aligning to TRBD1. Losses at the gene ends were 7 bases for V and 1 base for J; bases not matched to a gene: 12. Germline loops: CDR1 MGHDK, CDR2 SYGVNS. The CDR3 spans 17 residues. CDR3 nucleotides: TGTGCCAGCATGGGGACAGGGAGGAAGAGGGGCACAGATACGCAGTATTTT. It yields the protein CASMGTGRKRGTDTQYF.

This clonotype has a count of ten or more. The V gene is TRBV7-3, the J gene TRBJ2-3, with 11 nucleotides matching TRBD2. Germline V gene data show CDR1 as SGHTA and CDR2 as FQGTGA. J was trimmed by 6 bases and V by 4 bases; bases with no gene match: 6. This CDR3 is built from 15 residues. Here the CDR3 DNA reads TGTGCCAGCAGCTCTCTAGCGGGGGGCCGGGATACGCAGTATTTT. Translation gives CASSSLAGGRDTQYF.

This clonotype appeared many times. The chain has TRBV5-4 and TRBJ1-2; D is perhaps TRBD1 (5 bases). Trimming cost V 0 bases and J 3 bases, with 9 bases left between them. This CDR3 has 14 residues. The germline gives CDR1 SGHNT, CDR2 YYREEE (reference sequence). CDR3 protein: CASSLAREDYGYTF. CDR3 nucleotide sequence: TGTGCCAGCAGCTTGGCCAGGGAAGACTATGGCTACACCTTC.

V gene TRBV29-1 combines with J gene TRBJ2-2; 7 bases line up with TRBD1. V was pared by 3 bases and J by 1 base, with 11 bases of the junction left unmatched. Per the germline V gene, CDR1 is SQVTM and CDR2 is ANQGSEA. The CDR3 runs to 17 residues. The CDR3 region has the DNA TGCAGCGTTGAGGACACAGATAGGACAGGGAACACCGGGGAGCTGTTTTTT. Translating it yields CSVEDTDRTGNTGELFF.

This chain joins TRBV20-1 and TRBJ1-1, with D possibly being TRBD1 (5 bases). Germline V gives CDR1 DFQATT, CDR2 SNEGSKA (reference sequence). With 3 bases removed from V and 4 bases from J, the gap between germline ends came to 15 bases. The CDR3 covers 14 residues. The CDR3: CSARYFRESTEAFF. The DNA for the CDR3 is TGCAGTGCTAGGTACTTCAGGGAAAGCACTGAAGCTTTCTTT.

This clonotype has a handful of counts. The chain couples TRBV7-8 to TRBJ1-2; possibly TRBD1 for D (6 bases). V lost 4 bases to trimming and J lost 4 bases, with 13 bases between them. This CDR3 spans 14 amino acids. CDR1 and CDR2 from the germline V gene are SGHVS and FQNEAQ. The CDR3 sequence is CASSSIGQLYGYTF. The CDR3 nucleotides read TGTGCCAGCAGCTCCATAGGACAGCTCTATGGCTACACCTTC.

The CDR3 loop reads CASSLAGVGVVGETQYF. The CDR3 DNA is TGTGCCAGCAGCTTAGCTGGCGTAGGGGTGGTGGGGGAGACCCAGTACTTC. The gene calls are TRBV7-9 and TRBJ2-5, with a possible D match to TRBD1 (5 bases). The germline V gene encodes CDR1 SEHNR and CDR2 FQNEAQ (reference sequence). Trimming shortened V by 0 bases and J by 5 bases, and 19 bases separated the two germline ends. The CDR3 covers 17 residues.

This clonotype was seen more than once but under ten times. The CDR3: CASSLDPDKAREQFF. CDR3 in DNA: TGTGCCAGCAGCTTAGATCCGGACAAGGCCCGCGAGCAGTTCTTC. The chain couples TRBV11-2 to TRBJ2-1; a possible D gene is TRBD1 (5 bases). The length of the CDR3 is 15 residues. Trimming pared 0 bases from V and 10 bases from J, leaving 16 bases between. Germline CDR1 is SGHAT and CDR2 is FQNNGV.

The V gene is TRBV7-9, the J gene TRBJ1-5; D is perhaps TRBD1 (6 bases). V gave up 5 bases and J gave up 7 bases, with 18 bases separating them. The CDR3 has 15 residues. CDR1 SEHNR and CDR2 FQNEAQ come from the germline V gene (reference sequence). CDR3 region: CASSPRRGCAQPQHF. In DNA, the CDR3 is TGTGCCAGCAGCCCACGGAGGGGGTGTGCACAGCCCCAGCATTTT. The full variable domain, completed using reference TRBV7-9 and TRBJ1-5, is DTGVSQNPRHKITKRGQNVTFRCDPISEHNRLYWYRQTLGQGPEFLTYFQNEAQLEKSRLLSDRFSAERPKGSFSTLEIQRTEQGDSAMYLCASSPRRGCAQPQHFGDGTRLSIL.

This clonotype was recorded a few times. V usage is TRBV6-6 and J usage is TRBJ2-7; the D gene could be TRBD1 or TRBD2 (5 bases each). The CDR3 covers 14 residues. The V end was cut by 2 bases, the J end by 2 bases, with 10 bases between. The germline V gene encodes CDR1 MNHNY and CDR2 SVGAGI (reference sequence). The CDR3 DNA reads TGTGCCAGCAGTTACGGGACGCTGACCTACGAGCAGTACTTC. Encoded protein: CASSYGTLTYEQYF.

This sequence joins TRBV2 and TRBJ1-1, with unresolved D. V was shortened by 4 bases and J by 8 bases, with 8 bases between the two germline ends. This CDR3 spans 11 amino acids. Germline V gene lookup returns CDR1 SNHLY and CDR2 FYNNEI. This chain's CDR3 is CASSATIEAFF. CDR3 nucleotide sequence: TGTGCCAGCAGTGCGACAATCGAAGCTTTCTTT.

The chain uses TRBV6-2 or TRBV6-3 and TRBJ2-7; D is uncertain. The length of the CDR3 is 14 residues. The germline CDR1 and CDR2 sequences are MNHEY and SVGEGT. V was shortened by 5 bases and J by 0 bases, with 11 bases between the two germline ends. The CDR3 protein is CASSITRSSYEQYF. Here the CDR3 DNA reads TGTGCCAGCAGTATAACTCGGAGCTCCTACGAGCAGTACTTC.

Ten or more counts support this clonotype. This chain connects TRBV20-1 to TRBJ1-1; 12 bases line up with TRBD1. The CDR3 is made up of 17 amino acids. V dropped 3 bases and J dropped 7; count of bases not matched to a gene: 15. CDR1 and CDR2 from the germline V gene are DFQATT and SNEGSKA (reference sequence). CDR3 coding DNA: TGCAGTGCTAGGGTGGCCGGGACAGGGGGCTCACGGAGTGAAGCTTTCTTT. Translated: CSARVAGTGGSRSEAFF.

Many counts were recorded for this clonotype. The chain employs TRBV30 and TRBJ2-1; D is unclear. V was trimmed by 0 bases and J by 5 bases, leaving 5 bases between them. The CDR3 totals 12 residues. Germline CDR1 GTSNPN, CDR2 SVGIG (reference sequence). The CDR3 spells CAWSVFDNEQFF. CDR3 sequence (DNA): TGTGCCTGGAGTGTATTTGACAATGAGCAGTTCTTC.

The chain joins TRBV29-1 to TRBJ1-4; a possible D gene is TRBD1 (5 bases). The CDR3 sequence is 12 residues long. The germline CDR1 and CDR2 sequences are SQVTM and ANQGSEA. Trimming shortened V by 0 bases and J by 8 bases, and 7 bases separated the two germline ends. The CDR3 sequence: CSVEDWGEKLFF. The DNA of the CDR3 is TGCAGCGTTGAAGATTGGGGGGAAAAACTGTTTTTT.

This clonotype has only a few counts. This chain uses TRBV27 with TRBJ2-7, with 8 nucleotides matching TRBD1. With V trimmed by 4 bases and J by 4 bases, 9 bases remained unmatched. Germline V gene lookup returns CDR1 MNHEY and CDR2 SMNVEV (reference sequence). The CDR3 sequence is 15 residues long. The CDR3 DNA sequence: TGTGCCAGCAGTTACGGACAGGGCCGAGAGTACGAGCAGTACTTC. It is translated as CASSYGQGREYEQYF.